This T cell receptor (beta chain) was found in a study of control samples from healthy donors and cancer patients. V lost 5 bases and J lost 3, with 5 bases in between. This CDR3 is 12 amino acids long. The repertoire was sequenced with immunoSEQ multiplex PCR; TCRdb's copy has only in-frame clones and lacks some. Here the sample spans about 36,000 clones, approximately 94% being singletons. The gene calls are TRBV12-3 or TRBV12-4 and TRBJ1-5; unclear D gene. Sample: PBMCs. The TCR was taken from a man in his forties or fifties with colorectal cancer. CDR3 sequence reads: CASSPNNQPQHF. Here the CDR3 DNA reads TGTGCCAGCAGTCCAAACAATCAGCCCCAGCATTTT.